The source of this TCR beta chain is a study of OX40 agonist ivuxolimab in advanced cancers. In the study overall: Those enrolled were approximately 87% male, with a mean age of around 60 years and ages from about 20 to 90. Past anti-PD-1, anti-PD-L1 or anti-CTLA-4 therapy was accepted, and 40% had received some. Points from the study as a whole: Partial responders at 0.1-3.0 mg/kg had among the lowest clonal expansion.

The germline V and J ends were trimmed by 1 base and 2 bases, with 15 bases remaining between them. The CDR3 runs 16 residues. Germline CDR1 reads MGHRA; CDR2 reads YSYEKL. TCRdb's copy holds only in-frame clones and misses some; the assay was immunoSEQ multiplex PCR. The sample lists approximately 60,000 clones, about 91% occurring once. As concerns this clone: The antigen is unknown.

Peripheral blood came from all dose cohorts at three timepoints. The chain carries TRBV4-1 and TRBJ2-7; no clear D. The sequences come from CD4+ or CD8+ T cells sorted from blood, collected in a trial of the OX40 agonist ivuxolimab. The clonotype was recovered from an adult with an advanced solid tumor such as melanoma, head and neck, liver or kidney cancer. DNA of the CDR3: TGCGCCAGCAGCCAAGGGCTCGGGCCTGTAACCTACGAGCAGTACTTC. It translates to CASSQGLGPVTYEQYF.